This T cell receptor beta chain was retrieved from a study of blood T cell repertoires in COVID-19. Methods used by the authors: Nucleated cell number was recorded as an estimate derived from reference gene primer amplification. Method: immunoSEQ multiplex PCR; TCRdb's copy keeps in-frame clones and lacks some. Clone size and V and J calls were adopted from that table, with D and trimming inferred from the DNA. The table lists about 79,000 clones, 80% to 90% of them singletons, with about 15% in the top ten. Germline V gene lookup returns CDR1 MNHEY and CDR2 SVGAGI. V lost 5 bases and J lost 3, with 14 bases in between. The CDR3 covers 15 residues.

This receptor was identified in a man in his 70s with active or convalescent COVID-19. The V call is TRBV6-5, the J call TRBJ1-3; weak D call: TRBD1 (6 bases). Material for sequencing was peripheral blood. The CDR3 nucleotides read TGTGCCAGCAGTCAACAGACAGGTGGTGGAAACACCATATATTTT. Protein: CASSQQTGGGNTIYF.